This TCR beta chain came from a study of CD8 T cells in Susac syndrome. Reverse transcription of roughly 0.5 to 1 ug RNA was performed with random hexamers. TCRdb independently ran MiXCR on the immunoSEQ multiplex PCR reads; one entry per CDR3 protein. The table lists 150,000 or so distinct CDR3 sequences, about 90% of them singletons. Of note for this clonotype: No antigen is known for it.

Study results and caveats: The study's TCR sequencing and HLA analysis covered a relatively small number of individuals, and the study acknowledged this.

The ends lost 0 bases at V and 8 bases at J; junction bases unmatched: 8. From germline, CDR1 is DFQATT and CDR2 SNEGSKA (reference sequence). This CDR3 spans 17 amino acids. Input material: CD4+ T cells from PBMCs. The TCR originated in a human donor in good health. The chain recombines TRBV20-1 with TRBJ2-3, with 16 bases fitting TRBD2. The CDR3 protein is CSARDPGTSGGVGTQYF. The CDR3, as DNA: TGCAGTGCTAGAGATCCCGGGACTAGCGGGGGGGTGGGTACGCAGTATTTT.